Only a few counts were recorded for the clone carrying this TCR beta chain. Its specificity is not known. The data originate from a study of T cell repertoires in cytomegalovirus infection. CDR3 length: 14 residues. Trimming removed 1 base at V and 5 bases at J, with 12 bases between. CDR1 is MNHEY and CDR2 is SVGEGT in the germline V gene. TCRdb called the reads again in MiXCR, with one record for every CDR3 protein. The sample contains approximately 1,000,000 distinct CDR3 sequences, roughly 30% of which appear only once. The sample here was cultured CD8+ T cells from PBMCs, taken from culture after CMV antigen stimulation. This TCR was sampled from a human donor in good health (CMV status not recorded). Some clones in this sample may be carry-over from other donors' samples. The rearrangement links TRBV6-2 or TRBV6-3 to TRBJ2-7; D possibly corresponds to TRBD1 (6 bases). CDR3 amino acids: CASSYYRDNDEQYF. In DNA form, the CDR3 reads TGTGCCAGCAGTTACTACCGGGACAACGACGAGCAGTACTTC.